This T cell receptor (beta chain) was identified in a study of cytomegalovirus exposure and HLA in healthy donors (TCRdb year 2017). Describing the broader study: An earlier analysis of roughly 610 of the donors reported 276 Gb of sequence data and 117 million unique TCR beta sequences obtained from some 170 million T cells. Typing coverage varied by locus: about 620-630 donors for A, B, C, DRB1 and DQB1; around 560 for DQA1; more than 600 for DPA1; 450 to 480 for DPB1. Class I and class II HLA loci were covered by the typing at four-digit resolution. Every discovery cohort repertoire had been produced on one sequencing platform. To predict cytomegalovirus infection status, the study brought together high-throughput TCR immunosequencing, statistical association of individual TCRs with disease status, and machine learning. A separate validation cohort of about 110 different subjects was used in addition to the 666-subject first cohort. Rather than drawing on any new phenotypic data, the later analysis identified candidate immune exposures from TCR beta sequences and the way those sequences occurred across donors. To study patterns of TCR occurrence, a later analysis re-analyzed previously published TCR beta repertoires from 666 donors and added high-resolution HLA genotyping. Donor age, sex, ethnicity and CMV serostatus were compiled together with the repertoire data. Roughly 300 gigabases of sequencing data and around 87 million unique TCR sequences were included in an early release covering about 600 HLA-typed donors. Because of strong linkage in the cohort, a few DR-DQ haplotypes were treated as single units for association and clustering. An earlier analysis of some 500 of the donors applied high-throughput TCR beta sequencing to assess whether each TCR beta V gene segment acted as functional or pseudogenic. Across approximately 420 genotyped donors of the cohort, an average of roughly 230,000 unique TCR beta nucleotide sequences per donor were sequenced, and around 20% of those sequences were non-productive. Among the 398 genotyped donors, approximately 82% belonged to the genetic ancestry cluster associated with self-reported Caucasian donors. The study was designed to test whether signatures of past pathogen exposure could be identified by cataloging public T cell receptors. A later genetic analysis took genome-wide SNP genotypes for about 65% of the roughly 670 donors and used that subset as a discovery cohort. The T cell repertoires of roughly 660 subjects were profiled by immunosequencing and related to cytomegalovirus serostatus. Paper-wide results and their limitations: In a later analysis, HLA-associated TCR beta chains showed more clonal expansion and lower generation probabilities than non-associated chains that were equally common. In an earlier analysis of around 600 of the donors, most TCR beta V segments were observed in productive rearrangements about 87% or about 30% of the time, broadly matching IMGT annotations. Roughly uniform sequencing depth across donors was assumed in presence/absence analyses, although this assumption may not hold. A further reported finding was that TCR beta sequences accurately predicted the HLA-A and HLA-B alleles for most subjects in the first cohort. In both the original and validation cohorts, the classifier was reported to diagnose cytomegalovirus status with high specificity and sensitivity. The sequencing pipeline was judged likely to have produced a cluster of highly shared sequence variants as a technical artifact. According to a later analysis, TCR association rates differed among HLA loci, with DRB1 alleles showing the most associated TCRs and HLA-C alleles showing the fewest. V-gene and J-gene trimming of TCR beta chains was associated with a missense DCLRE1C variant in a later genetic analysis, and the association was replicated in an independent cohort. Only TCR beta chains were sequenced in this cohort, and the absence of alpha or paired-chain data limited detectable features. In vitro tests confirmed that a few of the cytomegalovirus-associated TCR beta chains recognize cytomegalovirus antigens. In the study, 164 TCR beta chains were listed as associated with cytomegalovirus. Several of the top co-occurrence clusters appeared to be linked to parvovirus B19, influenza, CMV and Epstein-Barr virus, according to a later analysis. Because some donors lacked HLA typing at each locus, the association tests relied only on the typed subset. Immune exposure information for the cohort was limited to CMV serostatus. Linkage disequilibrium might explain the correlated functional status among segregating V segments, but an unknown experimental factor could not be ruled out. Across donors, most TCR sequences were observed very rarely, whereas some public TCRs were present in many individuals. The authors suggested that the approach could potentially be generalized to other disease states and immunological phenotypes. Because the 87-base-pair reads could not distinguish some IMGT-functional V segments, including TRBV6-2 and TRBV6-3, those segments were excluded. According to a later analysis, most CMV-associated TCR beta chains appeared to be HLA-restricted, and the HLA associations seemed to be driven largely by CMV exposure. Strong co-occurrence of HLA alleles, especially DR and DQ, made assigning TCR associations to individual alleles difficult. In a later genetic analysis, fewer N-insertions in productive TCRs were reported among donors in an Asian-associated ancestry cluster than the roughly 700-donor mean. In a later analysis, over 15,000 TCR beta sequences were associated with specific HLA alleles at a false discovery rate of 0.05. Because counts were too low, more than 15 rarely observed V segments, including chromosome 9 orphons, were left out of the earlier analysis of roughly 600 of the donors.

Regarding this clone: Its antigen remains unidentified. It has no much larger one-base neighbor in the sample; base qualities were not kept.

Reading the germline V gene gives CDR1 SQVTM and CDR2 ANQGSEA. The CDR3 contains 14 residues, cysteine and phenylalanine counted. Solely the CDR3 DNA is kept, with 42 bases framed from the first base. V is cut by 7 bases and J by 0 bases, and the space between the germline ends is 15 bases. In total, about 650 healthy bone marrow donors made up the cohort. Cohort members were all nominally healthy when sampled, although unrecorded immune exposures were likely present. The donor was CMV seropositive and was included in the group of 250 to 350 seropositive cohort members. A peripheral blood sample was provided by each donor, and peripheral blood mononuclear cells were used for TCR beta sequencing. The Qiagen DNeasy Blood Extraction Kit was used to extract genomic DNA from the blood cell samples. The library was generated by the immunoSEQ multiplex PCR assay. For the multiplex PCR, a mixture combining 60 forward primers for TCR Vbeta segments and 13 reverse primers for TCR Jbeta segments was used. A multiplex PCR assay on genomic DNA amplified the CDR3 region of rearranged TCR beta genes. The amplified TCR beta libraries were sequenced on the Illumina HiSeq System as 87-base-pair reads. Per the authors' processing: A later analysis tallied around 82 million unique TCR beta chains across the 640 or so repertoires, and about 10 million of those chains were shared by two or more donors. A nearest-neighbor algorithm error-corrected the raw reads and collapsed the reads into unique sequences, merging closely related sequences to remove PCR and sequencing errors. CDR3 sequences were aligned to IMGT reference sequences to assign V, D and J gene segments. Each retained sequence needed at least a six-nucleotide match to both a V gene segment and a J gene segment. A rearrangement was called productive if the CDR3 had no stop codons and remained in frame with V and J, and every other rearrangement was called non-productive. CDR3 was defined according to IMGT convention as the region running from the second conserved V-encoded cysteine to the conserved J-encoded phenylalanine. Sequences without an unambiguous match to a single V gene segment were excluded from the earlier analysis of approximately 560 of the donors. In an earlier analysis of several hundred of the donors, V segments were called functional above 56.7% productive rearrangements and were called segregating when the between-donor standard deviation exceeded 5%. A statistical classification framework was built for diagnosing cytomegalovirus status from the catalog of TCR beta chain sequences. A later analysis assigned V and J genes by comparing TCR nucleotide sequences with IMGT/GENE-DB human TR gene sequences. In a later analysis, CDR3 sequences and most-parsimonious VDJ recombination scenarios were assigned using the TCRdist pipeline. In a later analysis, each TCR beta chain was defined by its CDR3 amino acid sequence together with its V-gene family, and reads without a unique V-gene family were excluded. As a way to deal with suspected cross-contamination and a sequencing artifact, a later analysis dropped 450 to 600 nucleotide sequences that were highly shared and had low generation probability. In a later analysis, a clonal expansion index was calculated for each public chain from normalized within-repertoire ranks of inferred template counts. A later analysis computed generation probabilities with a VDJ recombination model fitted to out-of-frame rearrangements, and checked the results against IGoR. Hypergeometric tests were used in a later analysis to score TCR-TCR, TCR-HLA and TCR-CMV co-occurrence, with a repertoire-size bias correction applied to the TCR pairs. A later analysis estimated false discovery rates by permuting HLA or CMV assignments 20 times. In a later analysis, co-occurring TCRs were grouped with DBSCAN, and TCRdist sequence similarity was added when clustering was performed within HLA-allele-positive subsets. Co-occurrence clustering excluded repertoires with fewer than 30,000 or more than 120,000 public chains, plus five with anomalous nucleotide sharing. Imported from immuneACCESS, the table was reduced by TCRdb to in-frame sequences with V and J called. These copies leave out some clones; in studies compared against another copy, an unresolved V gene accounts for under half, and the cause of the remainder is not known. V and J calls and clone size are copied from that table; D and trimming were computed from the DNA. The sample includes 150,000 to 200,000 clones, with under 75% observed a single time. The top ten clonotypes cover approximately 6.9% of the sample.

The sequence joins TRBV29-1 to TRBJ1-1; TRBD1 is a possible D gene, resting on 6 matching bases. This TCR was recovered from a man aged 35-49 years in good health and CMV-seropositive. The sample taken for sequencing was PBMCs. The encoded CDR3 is CSASRTAMNTEAFF. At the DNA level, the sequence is TGCAGCGCAAGCCGGACAGCGATGAACACTGAAGCTTTCTTT.